The 14 T cell receptor beta chains given below trace back to one sample, sequenced in a study of cytomegalovirus exposure and HLA in healthy donors. Researchers ran the PCR with 60 Vbeta and 13 Jbeta primers. The assay was immunoSEQ multiplex PCR, and TCRdb's table has in-frame clones only and misses some. The sample holds roughly 130,000 clones; 75% to 85% are singletons and the top ten take 3% to 4%. Source material: PBMCs. The receptor source for this set is a woman in her thirties or forties in good health and CMV-seronegative.

The V and J genes are TRBV2 and TRBJ2-7; tentatively, D is TRBD2 (5 bases). Looked up from germline, CDR1 is SNHLY and CDR2 is FYNNEI. The V end lost 7 bases, the J end lost 4 bases, and 11 bases lay between the germline ends. This CDR3 is built from 12 residues. The CDR3 nucleotides are TGTGCCAGCACCTCCGGCGGGTACGAGCAGTACTTC. It is translated as CASTSGGYEQYF.

The chain joins TRBV1 to TRBJ2-7; TRBD2, as called in the table, went unchecked against the DNA. TRBV1 is noted as a pseudogene. The CDR3 runs 15 residues. The DNA of the CDR3 is TGCACCAGCAGCCAAGATGGGGGGGTGAAGTACGAGCAGTACTTC. This translates into CTSSQDGGVKYEQYF.

This chain joins TRBV6-1 and TRBJ2-3, with D perhaps matching TRBD1 (6 bases). The CDR3 spans 17 residues. V lost 2 bases, J lost 0 bases, and 15 bases lay in between. Germline lookup yields CDR1 MNHNS and CDR2 SASEGT. The CDR3 loop is CASSELGQGLSTDTQYF. The CDR3 DNA follows: TGTGCCAGCAGTGAATTGGGCCAGGGGTTGAGCACAGATACGCAGTATTTT.

This clone has more than one count but fewer than ten. The V gene is TRBV7-3, the J gene TRBJ2-1; D may be TRBD2 (5 bases). This CDR3 has 13 residues. Per the germline V gene, CDR1 is SGHTA and CDR2 is FQGTGA. V was clipped by 4 bases and J by 10 bases, with 14 bases between them. In nucleotides, the CDR3 is TGTGCCAGCAGCTCTACCCGAGGGCGCGAGCAGTTCTTC. It specifies CASSSTRGREQFF.

The chain employs TRBV2 and TRBJ2-7; no firm D call. The germline V and J ends were trimmed by 8 bases and 3 bases, with 20 bases remaining between them. The CDR3 length is 15 residues. Germline CDR1 is SNHLY and CDR2 is FYNNEI. The DNA of the CDR3 is TGTGCCAGCCGAAACCCAGGTTTCCCCCTCTACGAGCAGTACTTC. Amino acids: CASRNPGFPLYEQYF.

The chain uses TRBV9 and TRBJ1-5; perhaps TRBD1 as D (5 bases). V shed 0 bases and J shed 4 bases, with 8 bases lying between them. Looked up from germline, CDR1 is SGDLS and CDR2 is YYNGEE. This CDR3 comprises 14 residues. This CDR3 is CASSVGQPNQPQHF. The CDR3 coding sequence is TGTGCCAGCAGCGTAGGACAGCCAAATCAGCCCCAGCATTTT.

The V gene is TRBV29-1, the J gene TRBJ1-1; possible D gene TRBD1, 5 bases. Germline CDR1 and CDR2: SQVTM and ANQGSEA. The CDR3 is 13 amino acids. Trimming stripped 2 bases from V and 0 bases from J, with 7 bases between. CDR3 sequence reads: CSVERGMNTEAFF. The CDR3 DNA reads TGCAGCGTTGAAAGGGGTATGAACACTGAAGCTTTCTTT.

V gene TRBV15 combines with J gene TRBJ2-3, with D perhaps matching TRBD1 (6 bases). Trimming pared 6 bases from V and 2 bases from J, leaving 15 bases between. Germline loops: CDR1 LNHNV, CDR2 YYDKDF (reference sequence). This CDR3 has 15 amino acids. CDR3 region: CATRLGGGNTDTQYF. The CDR3 nucleotides are TGTGCCACCAGACTAGGGGGTGGGAACACAGATACGCAGTATTTT.

The chain couples TRBV2 to TRBJ1-3; TRBD1 might be the D (6 bases). V was clipped by 6 bases and J by 0 bases, with 12 bases between them. The CDR3 length is 15 residues. Germline V gene sequence: CDR1 SNHLY, CDR2 FYNNEI. In DNA, the CDR3 is TGTGCCAGCAGACAGGGCGTTAGCTCTGGAAACACCATATATTTT. It specifies CASRQGVSSGNTIYF. Full variable domain (missing parts from reference TRBV2 and TRBJ1-3): EPEVTQTPSHQVTQMGQEVILRCVPISNHLYFYWYRQILGQKVEFLVSFYNNEISEKSEIFDDQFSVERPDGSNFTLKIRSTKLEDSAMYFCASRQGVSSGNTIYFGEGSWLTVV.

This CDR3 is CASSRTGAPTNEKLFF. In DNA form, the CDR3 reads TGCGCCAGCAGCCGGACAGGGGCCCCAACTAATGAAAAACTGTTTTTT. The chain links TRBV4-1 to TRBJ1-4; 9 bases align to TRBD1. Trimming cost V 4 bases and J 0 bases; bases outside gene matches: 3. This CDR3 has 16 amino acids. Germline V gene data show CDR1 as MGHRA and CDR2 as YSYEKL.

The chain joins TRBV28 to TRBJ1-1; 8 bases line up with TRBD1. From germline, CDR1 is MDHEN and CDR2 SYDVKM. This CDR3 has 14 amino acids. The V segment lost 5 bases and the J segment 5 bases; nucleotides outside the gene matches: 7. The CDR3: CASSTTGQGTEAFF. CDR3 nucleotide sequence: TGTGCCAGCAGTACTACCGGACAGGGAACTGAAGCTTTCTTT.

The chain carries TRBV19 and TRBJ2-3, with unresolved D. The V and J ends lost 3 bases and 5 bases respectively, with 9 bases between them. CDR1 is LNHDA and CDR2 is SQIVND in the germline V gene (reference sequence). The CDR3 spans 13 residues. CDR3: CASSMALEDTQYF. The CDR3, as DNA: TGTGCCAGTAGTATGGCTCTTGAAGATACGCAGTATTTT.

V is TRBV7-8 and J is TRBJ2-7, with 8 bases that match TRBD2. V was clipped by 4 bases and J by 3 bases; unmatched bases: 11. CDR1 and CDR2 from the germline V gene are SGHVS and FQNEAQ. CDR3 length: 16 residues. The CDR3 sequence: CASSSRAGVLLYEQYF. CDR3 in DNA: TGTGCCAGCAGCTCGAGAGCGGGGGTGCTCCTCTACGAGCAGTACTTC.

The V call is TRBV5-4, the J call TRBJ2-3; a possible D gene is TRBD1 (6 bases). The germline CDR1 and CDR2 sequences are SGHNT and YYREEE (reference sequence). CDR3 size: 13 residues. V was cut by 4 bases and J by 5 bases, with 11 bases left in between. The CDR3 here is CASSTDRKDTQYF. CDR3 in DNA: TGTGCCAGCAGCACCGACAGGAAAGATACGCAGTATTTT.